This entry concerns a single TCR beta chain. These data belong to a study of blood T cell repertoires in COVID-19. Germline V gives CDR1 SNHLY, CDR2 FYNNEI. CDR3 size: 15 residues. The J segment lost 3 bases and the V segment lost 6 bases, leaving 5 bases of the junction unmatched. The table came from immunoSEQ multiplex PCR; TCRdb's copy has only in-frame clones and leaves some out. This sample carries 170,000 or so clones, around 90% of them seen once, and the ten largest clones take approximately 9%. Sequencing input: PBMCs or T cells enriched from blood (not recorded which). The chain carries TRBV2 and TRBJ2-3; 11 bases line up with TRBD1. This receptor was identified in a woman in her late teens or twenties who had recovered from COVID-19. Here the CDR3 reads CASREGTGGTDTQYF. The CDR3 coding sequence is TGTGCCAGCAGGGAGGGGACAGGGGGTACAGATACGCAGTATTTT.